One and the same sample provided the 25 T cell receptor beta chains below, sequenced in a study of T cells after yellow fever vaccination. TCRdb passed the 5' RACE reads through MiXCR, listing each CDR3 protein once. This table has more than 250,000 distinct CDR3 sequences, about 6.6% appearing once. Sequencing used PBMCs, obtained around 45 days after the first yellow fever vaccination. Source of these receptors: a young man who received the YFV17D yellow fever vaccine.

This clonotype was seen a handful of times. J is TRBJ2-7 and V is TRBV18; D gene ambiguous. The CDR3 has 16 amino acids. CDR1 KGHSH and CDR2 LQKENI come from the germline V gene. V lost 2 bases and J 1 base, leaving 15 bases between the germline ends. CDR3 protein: CASSPYSNSASYEQYV. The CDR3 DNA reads TGTGCCAGCTCACCATATAGCAACAGCGCATCCTACGAGCAGTACGTC.

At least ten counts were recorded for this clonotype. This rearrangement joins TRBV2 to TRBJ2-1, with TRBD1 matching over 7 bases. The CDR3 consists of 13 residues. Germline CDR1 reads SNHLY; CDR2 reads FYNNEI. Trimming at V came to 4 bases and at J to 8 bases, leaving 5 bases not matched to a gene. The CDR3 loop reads CASSVEQGDEQFF. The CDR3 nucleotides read TGTGCCAGCAGTGTAGAGCAGGGGGATGAGCAGTTCTTC. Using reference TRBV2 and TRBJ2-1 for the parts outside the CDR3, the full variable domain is EPEVTQTPSHQVTQMGQEVILRCVPISNHLYFYWYRQILGQKVEFLVSFYNNEISEKSEIFDDQFSVERPDGSNFTLKIRSTKLEDSAMYFCASSVEQGDEQFFGPGTRLTVL.

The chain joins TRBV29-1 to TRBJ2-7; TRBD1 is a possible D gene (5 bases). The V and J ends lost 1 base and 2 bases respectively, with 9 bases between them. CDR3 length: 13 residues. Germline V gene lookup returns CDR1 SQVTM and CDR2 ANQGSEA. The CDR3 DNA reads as TGCAGCGTTGAAGTGGACAAACCCTACGAGCAGTACTTC. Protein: CSVEVDKPYEQYF.

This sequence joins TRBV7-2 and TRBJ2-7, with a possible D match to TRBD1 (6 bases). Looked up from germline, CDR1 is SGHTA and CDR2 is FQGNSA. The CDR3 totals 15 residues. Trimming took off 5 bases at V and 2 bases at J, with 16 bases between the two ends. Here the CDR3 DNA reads TGTGCCAGCAGCCCGGCACGGGGACACCCCTACGAGCAGTACTTC. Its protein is CASSPARGHPYEQYF.

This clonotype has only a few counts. The CDR3 DNA reads as TGTGCCAGCAGTTACGGCGGGGTCACAGATACGCAGTATTTT. The encoded protein is CASSYGGVTDTQYF. V usage is TRBV6-5 and J usage is TRBJ2-3, with D possibly matching TRBD2 (6 bases). Germline V gene sequence: CDR1 MNHEY, CDR2 SVGAGI. Trimming removed 2 bases at V and 2 bases at J, with 8 bases between. This CDR3 spans 14 amino acids.

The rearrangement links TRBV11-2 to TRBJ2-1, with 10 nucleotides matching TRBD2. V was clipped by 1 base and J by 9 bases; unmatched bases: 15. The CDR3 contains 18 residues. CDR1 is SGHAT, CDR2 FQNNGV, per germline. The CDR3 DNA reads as TGTGCCAGCAGCTTAGTCGTTGCTAGCGGGGGACTAGTTAGTGAGCAGTTCTTC. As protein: CASSLVVASGGLVSEQFF.

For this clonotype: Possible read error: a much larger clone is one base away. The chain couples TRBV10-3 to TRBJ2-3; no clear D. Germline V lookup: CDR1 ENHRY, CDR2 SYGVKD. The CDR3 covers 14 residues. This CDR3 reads CSISESSGTDTQYF. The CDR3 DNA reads TGTTCCATCAGTGAGTCTAGTGGGACAGATACGCAGTATTTT.

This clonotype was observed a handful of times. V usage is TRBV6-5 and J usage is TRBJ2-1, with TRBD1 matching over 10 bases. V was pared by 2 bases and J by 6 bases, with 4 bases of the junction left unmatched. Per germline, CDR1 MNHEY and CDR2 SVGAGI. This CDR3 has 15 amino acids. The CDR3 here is CASSYRGQGINEQFF. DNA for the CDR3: TGTGCCAGCAGTTACAGGGGACAGGGGATCAATGAGCAGTTCTTC.

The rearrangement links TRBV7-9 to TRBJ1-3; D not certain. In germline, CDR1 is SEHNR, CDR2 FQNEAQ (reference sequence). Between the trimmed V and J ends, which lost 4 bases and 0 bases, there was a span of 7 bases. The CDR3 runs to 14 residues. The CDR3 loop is CASSSNLSGNTIYF. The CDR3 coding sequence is TGTGCCAGCAGCTCAAACCTCTCTGGAAACACCATATATTTT.

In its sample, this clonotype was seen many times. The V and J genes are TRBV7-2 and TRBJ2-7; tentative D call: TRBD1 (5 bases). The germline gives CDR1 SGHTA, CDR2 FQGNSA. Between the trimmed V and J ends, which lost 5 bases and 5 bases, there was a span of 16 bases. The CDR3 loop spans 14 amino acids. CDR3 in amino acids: CASSPSTATDEQYF. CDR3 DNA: TGTGCCAGCAGCCCGTCGACAGCCACTGACGAGCAGTACTTC. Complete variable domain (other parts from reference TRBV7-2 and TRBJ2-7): GAGVSQSPSNKVTEKGKDVELRCDPISGHTALYWYRQSLGQGLEFLIYFQGNSAPDKSGLPSDRFSAERTGGSVSTLTIQRTQQEDSAVYLCASSPSTATDEQYFGPGTRLTVT.

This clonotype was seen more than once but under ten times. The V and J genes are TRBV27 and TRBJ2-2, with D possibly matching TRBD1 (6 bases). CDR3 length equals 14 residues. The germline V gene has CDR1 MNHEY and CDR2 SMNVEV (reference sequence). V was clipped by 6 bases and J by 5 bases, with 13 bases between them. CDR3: CASSRLTGTGELFF. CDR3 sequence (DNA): TGTGCCAGCAGCAGACTCACAGGGACCGGGGAGCTGTTTTTT.

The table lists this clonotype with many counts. CDR3 in amino acids: CASSYSGYGYTF. The CDR3 region has the DNA TGTGCCAGCAGTTACTCGGGGTATGGCTACACCTTC. This chain joins TRBV6-2 or TRBV6-3 and TRBJ1-2, with D unresolved. Germline CDR1 is MNHEY and CDR2 is SVGEGT. The CDR3 runs 12 residues. V lost 0 bases to trimming and J lost 5 bases, with 4 bases between them.

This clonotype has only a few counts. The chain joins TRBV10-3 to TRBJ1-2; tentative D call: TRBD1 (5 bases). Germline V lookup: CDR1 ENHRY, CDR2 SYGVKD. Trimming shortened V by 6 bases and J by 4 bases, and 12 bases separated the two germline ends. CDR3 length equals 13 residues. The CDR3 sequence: CAIRDDSSYGYTF. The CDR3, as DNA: TGTGCCATCAGGGACGACAGCTCCTATGGCTACACCTTC.

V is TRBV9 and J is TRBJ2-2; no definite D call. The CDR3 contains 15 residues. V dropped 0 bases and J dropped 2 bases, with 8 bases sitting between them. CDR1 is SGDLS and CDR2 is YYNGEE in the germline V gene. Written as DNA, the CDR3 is TGTGCCAGCAGCGTAGGGGTCCCCAACACCGGGGAGCTGTTTTTT. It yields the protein CASSVGVPNTGELFF.

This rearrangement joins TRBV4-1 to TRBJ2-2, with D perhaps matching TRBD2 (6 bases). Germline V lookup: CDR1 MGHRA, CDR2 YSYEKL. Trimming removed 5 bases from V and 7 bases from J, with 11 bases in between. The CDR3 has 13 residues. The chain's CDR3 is CASSSAGRGELFF. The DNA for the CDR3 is TGCGCCAGCAGCTCAGCGGGTCGCGGGGAGCTGTTTTTT.

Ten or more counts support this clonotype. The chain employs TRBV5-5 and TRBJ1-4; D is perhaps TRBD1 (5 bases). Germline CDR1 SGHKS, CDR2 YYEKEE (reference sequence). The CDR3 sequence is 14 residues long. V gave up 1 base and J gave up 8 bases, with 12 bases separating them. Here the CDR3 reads CASSLTQGGEKLFF. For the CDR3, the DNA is TGTGCCAGCAGCTTGACGCAGGGTGGCGAAAAACTGTTTTTT.

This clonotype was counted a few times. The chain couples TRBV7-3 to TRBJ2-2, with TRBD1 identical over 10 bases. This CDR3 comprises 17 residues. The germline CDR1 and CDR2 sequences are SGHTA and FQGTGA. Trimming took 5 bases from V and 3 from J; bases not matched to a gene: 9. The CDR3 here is CASSPTGGRYYTGELFF. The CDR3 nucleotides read TGTGCCAGCAGCCCGACAGGGGGCCGGTATTACACCGGGGAGCTGTTTTTT.

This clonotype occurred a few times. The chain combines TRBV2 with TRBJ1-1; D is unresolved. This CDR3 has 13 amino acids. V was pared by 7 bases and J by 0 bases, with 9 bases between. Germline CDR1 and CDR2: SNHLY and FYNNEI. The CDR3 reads CASTMVLNTEAFF. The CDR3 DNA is TGTGCCAGCACTATGGTCCTGAACACTGAAGCTTTCTTT.

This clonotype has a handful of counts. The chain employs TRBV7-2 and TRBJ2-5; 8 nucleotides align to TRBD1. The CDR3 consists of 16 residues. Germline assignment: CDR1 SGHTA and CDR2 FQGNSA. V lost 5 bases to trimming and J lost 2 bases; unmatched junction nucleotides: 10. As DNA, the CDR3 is TGTGCCAGCAGCCGGGGCGGGACAGGTGGACAAGAGACCCAGTACTTC. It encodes CASSRGGTGGQETQYF. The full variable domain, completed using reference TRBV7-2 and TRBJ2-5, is GAGVSQSPSNKVTEKGKDVELRCDPISGHTALYWYRQSLGQGLEFLIYFQGNSAPDKSGLPSDRFSAERTGGSVSTLTIQRTQQEDSAVYLCASSRGGTGGQETQYFGPGTRLLVL.

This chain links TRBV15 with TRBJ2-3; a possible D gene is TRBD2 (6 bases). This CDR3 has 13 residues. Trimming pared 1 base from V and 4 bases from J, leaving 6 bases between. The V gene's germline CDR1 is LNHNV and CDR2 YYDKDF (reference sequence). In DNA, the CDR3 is TGTGCCACCAGCAGAGGGGGGGCAGATACGCAGTATTTT. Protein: CATSRGGADTQYF.

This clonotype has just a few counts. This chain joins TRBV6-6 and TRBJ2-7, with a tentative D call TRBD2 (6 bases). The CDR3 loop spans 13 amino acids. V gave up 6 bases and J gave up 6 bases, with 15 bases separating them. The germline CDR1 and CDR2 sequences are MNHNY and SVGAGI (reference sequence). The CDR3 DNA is TGTGCCAGCAGGCCAGGTGGGGGGAGCGAGCAGTACTTC. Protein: CASRPGGGSEQYF.

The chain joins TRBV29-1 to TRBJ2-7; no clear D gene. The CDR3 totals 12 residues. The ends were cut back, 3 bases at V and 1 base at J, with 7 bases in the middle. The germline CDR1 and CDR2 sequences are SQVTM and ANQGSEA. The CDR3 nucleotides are TGCAGCGTTGAGAGTCAGTCCTACGAGCAGTACTTC. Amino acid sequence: CSVESQSYEQYF.

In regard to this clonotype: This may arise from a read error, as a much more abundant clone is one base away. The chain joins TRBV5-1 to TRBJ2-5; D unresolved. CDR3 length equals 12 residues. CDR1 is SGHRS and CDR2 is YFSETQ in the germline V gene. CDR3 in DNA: TGCGCCAGCAGCCGGGTCCAAGAGACCGAGTACTTC. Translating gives CASSRVQETEYF.

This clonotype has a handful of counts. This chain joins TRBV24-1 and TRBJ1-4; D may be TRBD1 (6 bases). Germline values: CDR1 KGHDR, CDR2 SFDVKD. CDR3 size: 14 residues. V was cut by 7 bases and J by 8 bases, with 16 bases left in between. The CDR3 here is CATSTGTTGEKLFF. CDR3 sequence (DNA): TGTGCCACCAGCACCGGGACAACCGGCGAAAAACTGTTTTTT.

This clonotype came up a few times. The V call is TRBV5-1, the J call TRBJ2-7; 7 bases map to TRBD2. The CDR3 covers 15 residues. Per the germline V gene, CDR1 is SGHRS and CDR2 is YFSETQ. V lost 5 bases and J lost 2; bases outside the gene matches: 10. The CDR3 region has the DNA TGCGCCAGCAGATTCGGGGCTAGCGGTACCTACGAGCAGTACTTC. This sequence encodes CASRFGASGTYEQYF.